This T cell receptor beta chain came from a study of shared clonotypes between healthy human individuals. Regarding the study as a whole: Shared across a few donors were approximately 5% of the naive CD4 clonotypes.

As regards this clone: No antigen is known for it.

DNA at about 200 ng, tens of thousands of T cell genomes, went into sorted-subset replicate PCRs. Generated by immunoSEQ multiplex PCR, the TCRdb table keeps only in-frame clones and is missing some. The sample shows about 1.1 million clones, approximately 80% of them seen only once. Germline CDR1 and CDR2: SGHRS and YFSETQ. This CDR3 spans 14 amino acids. Trimming pared 4 bases from V and 0 bases from J, leaving 10 bases between. The chain combines TRBV5-1 with TRBJ1-1; D gene uncertain. The specimen sequenced was memory CD4+ T cells from PBMCs. Stated subset: CD45RA-negative fraction. This TCR derives from a man younger than 35 in good health. Some clones in this sample may be carry-over from other donors' samples. CDR3 protein: CASSPLGMNTEAFF. CDR3 bases: TGCGCCAGCAGCCCGCTGGGCATGAACACTGAAGCTTTCTTT.